The rows below give T cell receptor beta chains drawn from one sample of a study of OX40 agonist ivuxolimab in advanced cancers. Produced via immunoSEQ multiplex PCR; TCRdb's table is partial and in-frame only. This repertoire shows roughly 76,000 clones, 85% found once; its top ten account for roughly 3.1%. The source was CD4+ or CD8+ T cells sorted from blood, collected in a trial of the OX40 agonist ivuxolimab. The receptors here all came from an adult with an advanced solid tumor such as melanoma, head and neck, liver or kidney cancer. Each CDR3 is given with its conserved first and last residue. Each record gives: V gene, J gene, CDR3 protein.

TRBV7-2	TRBJ2-1	CASSPPPAGVYNEQFF
TRBV10-3	TRBJ2-5	CAISESTGGWQETQYF
TRBV28	TRBJ2-1	CASSLRLAGYNEQFF
TRBV18	TRBJ2-1	CASSLQGAGTYNEQFF
TRBV14	TRBJ1-1	CASSFGPNTEAFF
TRBV4-3	TRBJ2-5	CASSQAGGVRETQYF
TRBV9	TRBJ2-5	CASSASLLETQYF
TRBV19	TRBJ1-2	CASSMTWQDSNYGYTF
TRBV28	TRBJ2-2	CASSFRPGELFF
TRBV7-9	TRBJ2-1	CASSLVGNEQFF
TRBV6-6	TRBJ1-2	CASTGGPSGYTF
TRBV7-6	TRBJ2-1	CASSSYSGRGEFF
TRBV6-5	TRBJ1-4	CASRETGRSGEKLFF
TRBV7-6	TRBJ2-6	CASSPLGGAGANVLTF
TRBV4-1	TRBJ2-2	CASSQGIRQAYTGELFF
TRBV11-3	TRBJ1-1	CASSFTQMNTEAFF
TRBV5-1	TRBJ2-3	CASSFGLSGSDTQYF
TRBV29-1	TRBJ2-1	CSVGERGHEQFF
TRBV5-1	TRBJ2-1	CASSTDRGNGEQFF
TRBV5-1	TRBJ2-2	CASSLYEGTGELFF
TRBV2	TRBJ1-2	CASVPGGDGYTF
TRBV10-1	TRBJ1-6	CASSEWSSYNSPLHF
TRBV7-9	TRBJ2-7	CASSPQPPGTAGYEQYF
TRBV29-1	TRBJ1-1	CSAFFRDRASEAFF
TRBV6-5	TRBJ1-2	CASSEGANYGYTF
TRBV27	TRBJ1-5	CASSLSNGEPQHF
TRBV11-2	TRBJ1-2	CASSLTSPSHSGYTF
TRBV7-9	TRBJ1-2	CASSPRTGGYTF
TRBV2	TRBJ2-1	CASSERQKSYNEQFF
TRBV5-8	TRBJ1-1	CASSYRDGNTEAFF
TRBV5-8	TRBJ1-1	CASIGRSWFWNTEAFF
TRBV7-9	TRBJ2-1	CASSSTRGLFSNEQFF
TRBV19	TRBJ1-5	CASHNAGRRNQPQHF
TRBV5-5	TRBJ2-7	CASSLRGGDEQYF
TRBV7-2	TRBJ1-1	CASSLRGQALGAFF
TRBV10-1	TRBJ1-2	CASSEFRTGGYGYTF
TRBV5-6	TRBJ1-1	CASSLLDRGTEAFF
TRBV18	TRBJ1-5	CASSRLRESVQPQHF
TRBV4-1	TRBJ2-5	CASSQGGARARAGETQYF
TRBV27	TRBJ1-2	CASTFPPGRRNYGYTF
TRBV5-6	TRBJ2-7	CASSFLGQGLYEQYF
TRBV5-6	TRBJ2-1	CASSRGPLGAGVRNEQFF
TRBV5-8	TRBJ1-1	CASSLDSGKNTEAFF
TRBV7-9	TRBJ1-1	CASSPDDQAFF